This T cell receptor (beta chain) emerged from a study of T cells after yellow fever vaccination (dated by TCRdb to the late 2010s). In terms of the full investigation: The SMART-Seq v4 Ultra Low Input RNA kit was used to prepare libraries from fractions with low cell numbers. To track T-cell clones before and after primary and booster YFV17D yellow fever vaccination, bulk TCR alpha and beta repertoires were sequenced longitudinally. Two healthy male donors, one aged 18 to 30 and one aged 30 to 40 years, were included in the cohort. Blood was collected at multiple timepoints before and after primary and secondary immunization, and bulk PBMC replicates and cell subsets were isolated.

The treatment or condition label here, explained by the study, means: live attenuated yellow fever vaccine strain. PBMCs were isolated from peripheral blood using a standard Ficoll-Paque protocol. CD4 and CD8 T-cell fractions were isolated with Dynabeads CD4 and CD8 positive selection kits. TriZol was used to extract RNA from bulk PBMCs, CD4 and CD8 fractions, and dextramer-positive and dextramer-negative fractions. Points on this clonotype: Its antigen is still unknown. Base qualities are not provided; no much larger clone lies one nucleotide away.

TCR cDNA was made using 5'RACE template switching, a step that added a universal primer site and unique molecular identifiers. cDNA synthesis was primed from both the TCR alpha and TCR beta constant segments. Library amplification used two PCR steps, and the second PCR step added sample barcodes and sequencing adapters. Sequencing of libraries was done on Illumina HiSeq 2500 (2x100 bp) or NovaSeq (2x150 bp). The authors' analysis ran thus. Demultiplexing of reads and collapsing into UMI consensus sequences were performed with MIGEC, and V(D)J alignment was carried out with MiXCR. Using edgeR on replicate PBMC samples, clonotypes were called vaccine-responding if FDR was below 0.01 and the log2 fold change was above 5 up to day 15. Bulk clonotypes were assigned CD4 or CD8 identity according to which sequenced CD4 or CD8 repertoire held them at higher abundance. TCRdb reran the public reads through fastp at Q25 and MiXCR, keeping productive beta chains. Identical CDR3 proteins give one entry, which carries the most common genes and DNA. What appears here as the V and J calls and clone size reflects TCRdb's work, not the paper's. The sample contains tens of thousands of distinct CDR3 sequences, less than 8.5% of them found a single time. About 40% of the sample is taken by the ten largest.

General conclusions and limits of the study: A small fraction of clonotypes showed up in both the CD4 and CD8 compartments, probably as a result of convergent recombination. Only a couple of donors were included in the study, so the extent to which the findings can be generalized is limited. The secondary T-cell response was weaker than the primary response but faster, peaking on day 5 instead of day 15. After the booster, most of the clones that had expanded following primary vaccination were detected again (about 95% of CD4 and 80% to 90% of CD8), which suggests that memory was broadly maintained. Computational filtering was required because FACS-sorted repertoires could contain abundant contaminating clonotypes from the bulk population.

The germline V end is reduced by 7 bases and the J end by 4 bases; junction bases left unmatched: 9. The CDR1 and CDR2 encoded by the germline V gene (reference sequence) are MNHEY and SMNVEV. The CDR3 covers 15 residues, taking in both the cysteine and the phenylalanine. The sequence is cut down to CDR3 DNA, 45 bases in frame from base 1. This TCR came from a man between 18 and 29 years old who received the YFV17D yellow fever vaccine. The chain employs TRBV27 and TRBJ2-2; 7 bases in the middle match TRBD1. The sample in question was CD8+ T cells sorted from PBMCs, obtained around 45 days after the first yellow fever vaccination. The CDR3 is CASNIRQGVTGELFF. The bases are TGTGCCAGCAACATTCGACAGGGAGTCACCGGGGAGCTGTTTTTT.